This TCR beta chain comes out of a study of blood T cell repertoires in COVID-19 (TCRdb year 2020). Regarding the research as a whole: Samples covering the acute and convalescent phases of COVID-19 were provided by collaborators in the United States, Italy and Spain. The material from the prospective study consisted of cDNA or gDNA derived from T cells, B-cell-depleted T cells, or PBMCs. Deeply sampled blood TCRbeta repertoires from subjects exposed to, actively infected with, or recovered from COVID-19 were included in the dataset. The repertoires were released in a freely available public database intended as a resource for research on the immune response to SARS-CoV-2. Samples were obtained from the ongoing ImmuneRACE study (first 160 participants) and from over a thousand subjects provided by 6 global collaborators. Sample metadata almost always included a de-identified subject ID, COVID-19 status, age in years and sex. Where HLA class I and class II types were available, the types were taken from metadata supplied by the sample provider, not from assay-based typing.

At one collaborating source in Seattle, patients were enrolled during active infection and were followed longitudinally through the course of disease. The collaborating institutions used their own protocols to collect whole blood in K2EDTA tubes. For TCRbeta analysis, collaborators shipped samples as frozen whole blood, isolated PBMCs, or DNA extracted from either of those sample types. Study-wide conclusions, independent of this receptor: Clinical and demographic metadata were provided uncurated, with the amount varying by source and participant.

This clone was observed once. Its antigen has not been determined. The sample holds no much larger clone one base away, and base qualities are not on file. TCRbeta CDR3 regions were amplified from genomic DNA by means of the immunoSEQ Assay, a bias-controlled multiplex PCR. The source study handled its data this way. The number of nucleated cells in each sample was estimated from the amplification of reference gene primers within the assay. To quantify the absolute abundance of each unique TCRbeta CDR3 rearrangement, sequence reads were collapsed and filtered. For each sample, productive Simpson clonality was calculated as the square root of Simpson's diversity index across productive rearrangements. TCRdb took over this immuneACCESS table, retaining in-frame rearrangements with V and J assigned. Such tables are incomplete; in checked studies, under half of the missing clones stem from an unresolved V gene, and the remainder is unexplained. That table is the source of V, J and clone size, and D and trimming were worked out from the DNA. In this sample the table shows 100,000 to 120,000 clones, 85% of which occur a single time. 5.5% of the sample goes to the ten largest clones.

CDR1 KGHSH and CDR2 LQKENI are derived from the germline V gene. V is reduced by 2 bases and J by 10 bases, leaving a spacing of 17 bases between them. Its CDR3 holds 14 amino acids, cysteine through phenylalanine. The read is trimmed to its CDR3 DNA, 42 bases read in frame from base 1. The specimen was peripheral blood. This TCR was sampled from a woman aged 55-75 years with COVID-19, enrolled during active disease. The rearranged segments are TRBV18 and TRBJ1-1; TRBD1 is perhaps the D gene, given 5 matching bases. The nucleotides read TGTGCCAGCTCACCAAGCAAAGGGGCCCCCGCAGCTTTCTTT. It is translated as CASSPSKGAPAAFF.